The source of this T cell receptor beta chain is a study of cytomegalovirus exposure and HLA in healthy donors (dated by TCRdb to between 2016 and 2019). Regarding the study in general: An earlier analysis of some 500 of the donors reported 250 to 350 Gb of sequence data and 100 million to 140 million unique TCR beta sequences from 150 million to 200 million T cells. To predict cytomegalovirus infection status, the study combined high-throughput TCR immunosequencing, statistical association of individual TCRs with disease status, and machine learning. Roughly five DR-DQ haplotypes were handled as single units for association and clustering because linkage in the cohort was strong. Using immunosequencing, the study profiled T cell repertoires from approximately 700 subjects and related those repertoires to cytomegalovirus serostatus. The study was designed to test whether signatures of past pathogen exposure could be identified by cataloging public T cell receptors. Donor age, sex, ethnicity and CMV serostatus were compiled together with the repertoire data. An earlier analysis of some 500 of the donors applied high-throughput TCR beta sequencing to assess whether each TCR beta V gene segment acted as functional or pseudogenic. Rather than drawing on any new phenotypic data, the later analysis identified candidate immune exposures from TCR beta sequences and the way those sequences occurred across donors. In a later genetic analysis, genome-wide SNP genotypes for about three fifths of the 666 donors were used, and that subset was treated as a discovery cohort. Of the roughly 400 genotyped donors, roughly 80% fell in the genetic ancestry cluster associated with self-reported Caucasian donors. In addition to the first cohort of 666 subjects, a separate validation cohort of 130 or so different subjects was used. Among several hundred genotyped donors of the cohort, an average of approximately 240,000 unique TCR beta nucleotide sequences was sequenced per donor, of which approximately 19% were non-productive. Approximately 300 gigabases of sequencing data and approximately 91 million unique TCR sequences made up an early release that covered approximately 700 HLA-typed donors. The number of donors typed differed by locus, with about 629-630 for A, B, C, DRB1 and DQB1, roughly 520 for DQA1, some 570 for DPA1, and some 450 for DPB1. HLA typing covered class I and class II loci at four-digit resolution. A later analysis re-examined previously published TCR beta repertoires from roughly 650 donors and added high-resolution HLA genotyping to investigate patterns of TCR occurrence. Every discovery cohort repertoire had been produced on one sequencing platform. The paper's findings and limits, for the study overall: A further reported finding was that TCR beta sequences accurately predicted the HLA-A and HLA-B alleles for most subjects in the first cohort. Most TCR sequences were seen in very few donors, while some public TCRs were found in many individuals. A total of 150 or so TCR beta chains were listed by the study as associated with cytomegalovirus. In a later analysis, most CMV-associated TCR beta chains were found to appear HLA-restricted, with HLA associations seemingly driven largely by CMV exposure. The 87-base-pair reads could not distinguish some IMGT-functional V segments, including TRBV6-2 and TRBV6-3, so those segments were excluded. Several of the top co-occurrence clusters appeared to be linked to parvovirus B19, influenza, CMV and Epstein-Barr virus, according to a later analysis. In vitro tests confirmed that a few of the cytomegalovirus-associated TCR beta chains recognize cytomegalovirus antigens. In a later analysis, TCR association rates were found to vary across HLA loci, with the most associated TCRs seen for DRB1 alleles and the fewest for HLA-C alleles. Sequencing depth was assumed to be roughly uniform across donors in the presence/absence analyses, though that assumption may not hold. A cluster of highly shared sequence variants was judged likely to represent a technical artifact of the sequencing pipeline. When HLA alleles, especially DR and DQ, strongly co-occurred, TCR associations were difficult to assign to individual alleles. The earlier analysis of around 600 of the donors excluded seventeen rarely observed V segments, including chromosome 9 orphons, because counts were too low. Broadly in line with IMGT annotations, most TCR beta V segments showed up in productive rearrangements about 87% or about 30% of the time in an earlier analysis of several hundred of the donors. In a later genetic analysis, fewer N-insertions in productive TCRs were reported among donors in an Asian-associated ancestry cluster than the approximately 670-donor mean. In this cohort, only TCR beta chains were sequenced, and detectable features were limited by the absence of alpha or paired-chain data. Cytomegalovirus status was reported to be diagnosed by the classifier with high specificity and sensitivity in both the original and validation cohorts. Compared with equally common non-associated chains, HLA-associated TCR beta chains in a later analysis were more clonally expanded and had lower generation probabilities. The authors suggested that the approach could potentially be generalized to other disease states and immunological phenotypes. CMV serostatus was the only immune exposure information available for the cohort. An association between a missense DCLRE1C variant and V-gene and J-gene trimming of TCR beta chains was found in a later genetic analysis and replicated in an independent cohort. HLA typing was unavailable for some donors at each locus, so association tests used only the typed subset. Linkage disequilibrium might explain the correlated functional status among segregating V segments, but an unknown experimental factor could not be ruled out. A later analysis associated 15,000 to 20,000 TCR beta sequences with specific HLA alleles at a false discovery rate of 0.05.

Comments on this clone: The antigen it recognizes is unknown. Per-base quality was not reported, and no clone a single base away is much larger than it.

The cohort consisted of approximately 670 healthy bone marrow donors. At the time of sampling, every cohort member was nominally healthy, though immune exposures that went unrecorded were likely present. The donor was CMV seropositive and was included in the group of 250 to 350 seropositive cohort members. A peripheral blood sample was collected from each donor, and TCR beta sequencing was performed on peripheral blood mononuclear cells. The Qiagen DNeasy Blood Extraction Kit was used to extract genomic DNA from the blood cell samples. Library preparation used the immunoSEQ multiplex PCR assay. For the multiplex PCR, a mixture combining 60 forward primers for TCR Vbeta segments and 13 reverse primers for TCR Jbeta segments was used. A multiplex PCR assay on genomic DNA amplified the CDR3 region of rearranged TCR beta genes. The amplified TCR beta libraries were sequenced on the Illumina HiSeq System as 87-base-pair reads. Regarding the original processing steps: In a later analysis, 70 million to 95 million unique TCR beta chains were counted across the 500 to 850 repertoires, and roughly 9.9 million of these chains were shared by at least two donors. A nearest-neighbor algorithm error-corrected the raw reads and collapsed the reads into unique sequences, merging closely related sequences to remove PCR and sequencing errors. V, D and J gene segments were assigned by aligning CDR3 sequences to IMGT reference sequences. Each retained sequence needed at least a six-nucleotide match to both a V gene segment and a J gene segment. Rearrangements were classified as productive when the CDR3 lacked stop codons and remained in frame with V and J, and all other rearrangements were classified as non-productive. CDR3 was defined by IMGT convention, running from the second conserved V-encoded cysteine to the conserved J-encoded phenylalanine. In an earlier analysis of some 550 of the donors, sequences lacking an unambiguous match to a single V gene segment were excluded. In an earlier analysis of 500 to 750 of the donors, V segments were called functional above 56.7% productive rearrangements and were called segregating when the between-donor standard deviation exceeded 5%. A statistical classification framework was built for diagnosing cytomegalovirus status from the catalog of TCR beta chain sequences. In a later analysis, TCR nucleotide sequences were compared against IMGT/GENE-DB human TR gene sequences so that V and J genes could be assigned. In a later analysis, CDR3 sequences and most-parsimonious VDJ recombination scenarios were assigned using the TCRdist pipeline. A later analysis defined each TCR beta chain by its CDR3 amino acid sequence plus V-gene family, and excluded reads lacking a unique V-gene family. As a way to deal with suspected cross-contamination and a sequencing artifact, a later analysis dropped 592 nucleotide sequences that were highly shared and had low generation probability. In a later analysis, a clonal expansion index for each public chain was calculated from normalized within-repertoire ranks of inferred template counts. In a later analysis, generation probabilities were computed using a VDJ recombination model fitted to out-of-frame rearrangements, and the results were checked against IGoR. In a later analysis, hypergeometric tests were used to score TCR-TCR, TCR-HLA and TCR-CMV co-occurrence, with a repertoire-size bias correction applied to TCR pairs. To estimate false discovery rates, a later analysis permuted the HLA or CMV assignments 20 times. In a later analysis, co-occurring TCRs were grouped using DBSCAN, and TCRdist sequence similarity was added for clustering within HLA-allele-positive subsets. Repertoires with fewer than 30,000 or more than 120,000 public chains, plus five repertoires with anomalous nucleotide sharing, were excluded from co-occurrence clustering. The table was pulled from immuneACCESS by TCRdb, which kept in-frame rearrangements only. Such tables lose some clones; where checked, under half of the loss comes from unresolved V genes, and the rest has no known cause. V and J calls and clone size are as listed in that table; D and trimming were resolved from the DNA. The sample table shows some 99,000 clones, and approximately 70% are seen once. The ten most abundant clones make up 5% to 7% of the sample.

Trimming leaves V shorter by 3 bases and J shorter by 10 bases, with the junction holding 8 bases beyond the gene matches. The CDR3 starts with the cysteine, ends with the phenylalanine, and has 16 residues. CDR3 DNA is the only sequence kept; it has 48 bases, read in frame from the first base. As encoded in the germline V gene (reference sequence), CDR1 is MNHEY while CDR2 is SMNVEV. The rearrangement combines TRBV27 with TRBJ1-6, and 11 junctional nucleotides match TRBD1. This sequence originates from a woman between 70 and 85 years old in good health and CMV-seropositive. The sequencing input was PBMCs. At the DNA level, the sequence is TGTGCCAGCAGTTTCACCGGACAGGGGGCAGGATCACCCCTCCACTTT. The resulting protein is CASSFTGQGAGSPLHF.